This T cell receptor (beta chain) is drawn from a study of T and B cells in COVID-19 patients. Broader study findings: Of under 2,500 TCR clusters found only in the recovered cohort, 25 to 35 had low generation probability.

The V and J ends lost 2 bases and 0 bases respectively, with 11 bases between them. Germline CDR1 SGHRS, CDR2 YFSETQ. CDR3 size: 15 residues. Multiplex PCR with BIOMED2 TRB-A/B primer pools amplified TRB rearrangements. MiXCR, run by TCRdb on the multiplex PCR reads, gives a single entry per CDR3 protein. The table records roughly 13,000 distinct CDR3 sequences, 25% of them present only once. On this clonotype itself: Its target is not known.

From blood, about 250-550 ng of genomic DNA served as TRB template. The sequenced sample was blood. This TCR derives from a human donor who had recovered from COVID-19. J is TRBJ1-1 and V is TRBV5-1; D unclear. In DNA, the CDR3 is TGCGCCAGCAGCTTCGGCACCTCCATGAACACTGAAGCTTTCTTT. This codes for CASSFGTSMNTEAFF.